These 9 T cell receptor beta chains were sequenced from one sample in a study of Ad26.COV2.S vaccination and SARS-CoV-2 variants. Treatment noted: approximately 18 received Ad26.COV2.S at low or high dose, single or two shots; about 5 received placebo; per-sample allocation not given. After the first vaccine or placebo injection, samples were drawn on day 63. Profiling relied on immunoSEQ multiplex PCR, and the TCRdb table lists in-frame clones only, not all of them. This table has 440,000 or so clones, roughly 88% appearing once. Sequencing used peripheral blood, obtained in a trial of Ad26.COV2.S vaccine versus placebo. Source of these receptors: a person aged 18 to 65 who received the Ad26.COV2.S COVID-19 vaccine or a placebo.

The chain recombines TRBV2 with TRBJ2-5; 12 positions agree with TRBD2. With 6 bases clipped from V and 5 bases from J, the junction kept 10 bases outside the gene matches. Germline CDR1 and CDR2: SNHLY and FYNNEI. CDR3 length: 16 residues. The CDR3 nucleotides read TGTGCCAGCAGCCAGGACGGACTAGCGGGATCCGAGACCCAGTACTTC. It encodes CASSQDGLAGSETQYF.

CDR3 loop: CASSSDRGTYNEQFF. In DNA form, the CDR3 reads TGTGCCAGCAGCTCCGACAGGGGGACCTACAATGAGCAGTTCTTC. The rearrangement links TRBV7-2 to TRBJ2-1, with TRBD1 matching 9 bases. The CDR3 contains 15 residues. Per germline, CDR1 SGHTA and CDR2 FQGNSA. Trimming took 4 bases from V and 2 from J; bases not matched to a gene: 3. Combining the CDR3 with reference TRBV7-2 and TRBJ2-1 gives the whole variable domain GAGVSQSPSNKVTEKGKDVELRCDPISGHTALYWYRQSLGQGLEFLIYFQGNSAPDKSGLPSDRFSAERTGGSVSTLTIQRTQQEDSAVYLCASSSDRGTYNEQFFGPGTRLTVL.

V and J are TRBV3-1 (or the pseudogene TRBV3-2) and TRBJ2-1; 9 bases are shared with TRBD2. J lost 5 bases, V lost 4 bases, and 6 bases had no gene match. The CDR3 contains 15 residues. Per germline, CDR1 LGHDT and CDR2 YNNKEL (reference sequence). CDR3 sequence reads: CASSRRRLADNEQFF. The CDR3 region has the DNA TGTGCCAGCAGCCGCAGGCGACTAGCGGACAATGAGCAGTTCTTC.

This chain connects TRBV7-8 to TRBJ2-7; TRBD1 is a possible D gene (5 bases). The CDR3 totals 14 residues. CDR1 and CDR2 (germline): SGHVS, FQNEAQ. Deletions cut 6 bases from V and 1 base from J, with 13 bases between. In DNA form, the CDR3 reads TGTGCCAGCAGTCCAAGCAGGGATTCCTACGAGCAGTACTTC. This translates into CASSPSRDSYEQYF. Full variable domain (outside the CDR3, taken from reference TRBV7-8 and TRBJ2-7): GAGVSQSPRYKVAKRGQDVALRCDPISGHVSLFWYQQALGQGPEFLTYFQNEAQLDKSGLPSDRFFAERPEGSVSTLKIQRTQQEDSAVYLCASSPSRDSYEQYFGPGTRLTVT.

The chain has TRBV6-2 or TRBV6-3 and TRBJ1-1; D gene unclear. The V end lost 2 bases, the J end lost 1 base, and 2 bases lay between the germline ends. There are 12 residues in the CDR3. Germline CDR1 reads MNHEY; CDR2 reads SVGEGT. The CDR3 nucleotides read TGTGCCAGCAGTTACCCGAACACTGAAGCTTTCTTT. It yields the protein CASSYPNTEAFF.

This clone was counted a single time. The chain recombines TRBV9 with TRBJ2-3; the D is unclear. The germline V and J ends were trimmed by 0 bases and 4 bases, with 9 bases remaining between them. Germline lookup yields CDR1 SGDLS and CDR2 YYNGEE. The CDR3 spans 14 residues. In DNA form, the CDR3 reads TGTGCCAGCAGCGTAGAAGCGCTCCCAGATACGCAGTATTTT. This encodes CASSVEALPDTQYF.

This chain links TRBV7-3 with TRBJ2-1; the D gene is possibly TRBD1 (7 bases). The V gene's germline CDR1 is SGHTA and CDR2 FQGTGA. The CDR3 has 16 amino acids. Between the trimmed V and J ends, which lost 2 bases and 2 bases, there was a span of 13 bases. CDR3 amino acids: CASSLVGGQPYNEQFF. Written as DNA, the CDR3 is TGTGCCAGCAGCTTAGTCGGGGGACAGCCCTACAATGAGCAGTTCTTC.

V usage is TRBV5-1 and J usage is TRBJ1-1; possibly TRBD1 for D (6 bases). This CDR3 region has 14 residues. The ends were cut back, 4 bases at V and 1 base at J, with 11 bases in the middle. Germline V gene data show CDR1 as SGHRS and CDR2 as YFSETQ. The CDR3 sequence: CASSLGHENTEAFF. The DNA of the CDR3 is TGCGCCAGCAGCCTGGGACACGAGAACACTGAAGCTTTCTTT. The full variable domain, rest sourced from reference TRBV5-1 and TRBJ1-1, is KAGVTQTPRYLIKTRGQQVTLSCSPISGHRSVSWYQQTPGQGLQFLFEYFSETQRNKGNFPGRFSGRQFSNSRSEMNVSTLELGDSALYLCASSLGHENTEAFFGQGTRLTVV.

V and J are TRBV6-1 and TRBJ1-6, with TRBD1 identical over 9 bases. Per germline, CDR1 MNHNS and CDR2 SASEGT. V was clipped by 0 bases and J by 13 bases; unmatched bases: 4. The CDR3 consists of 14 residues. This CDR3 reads CASSEARTGDPLHF. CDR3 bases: TGTGCCAGCAGTGAAGCTAGGACAGGGGATCCCCTCCACTTT.